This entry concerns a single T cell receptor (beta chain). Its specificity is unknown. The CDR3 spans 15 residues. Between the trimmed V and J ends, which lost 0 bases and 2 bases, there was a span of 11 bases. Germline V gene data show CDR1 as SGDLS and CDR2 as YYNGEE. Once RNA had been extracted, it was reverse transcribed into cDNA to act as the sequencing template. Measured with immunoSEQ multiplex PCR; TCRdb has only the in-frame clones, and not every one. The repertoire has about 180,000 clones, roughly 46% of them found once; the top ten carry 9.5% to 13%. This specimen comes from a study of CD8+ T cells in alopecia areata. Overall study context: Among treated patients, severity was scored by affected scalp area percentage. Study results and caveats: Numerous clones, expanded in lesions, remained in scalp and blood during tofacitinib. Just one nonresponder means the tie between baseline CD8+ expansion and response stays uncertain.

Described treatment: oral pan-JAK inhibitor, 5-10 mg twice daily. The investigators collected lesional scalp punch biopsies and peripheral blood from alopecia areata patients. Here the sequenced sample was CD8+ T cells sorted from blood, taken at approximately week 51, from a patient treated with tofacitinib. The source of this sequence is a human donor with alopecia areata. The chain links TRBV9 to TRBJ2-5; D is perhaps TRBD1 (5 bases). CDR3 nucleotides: TGTGCCAGCAGCGTAGAGGCAGGGATACAAGAGACCCAGTACTTC. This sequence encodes CASSVEAGIQETQYF.